A single sample is the source of the 4 T cell receptor beta chains below, sequenced in a study of blood T cell repertoires in COVID-19. Method: immunoSEQ multiplex PCR; TCRdb's copy keeps in-frame clones and lacks some. The profile shows about 110,000 clones, over 65% of them singletons. The source material was peripheral blood. These receptors were collected from a woman in her thirties or forties with acute or convalescent COVID-19.

This rearrangement joins TRBV18 to TRBJ1-2; D may be TRBD1 (6 bases). CDR1 is KGHSH and CDR2 is LQKENI in the germline V gene. The CDR3 length is 13 residues. The V end lost 3 bases, the J end lost 5 bases, and 10 bases lay between the germline ends. The CDR3 protein is CASSPETGYGYTF. CDR3 DNA: TGTGCCAGCTCACCGGAGACAGGTTATGGCTACACCTTC. The full variable domain, with the rest looked up from reference TRBV18 and TRBJ1-2, is NAGVMQNPRHLVRRRGQEARLRCSPMKGHSHVYWYRQLPEEGLKFMVYLQKENIIDESGMPKERFSAEFPKEGPSILRIQQVVRGDSAAYFCASSPETGYGYTFGSGTRLTVV.

This clone was observed a few times. The V gene is TRBV6-1, the J gene TRBJ1-2, with D perhaps TRBD1 (5 bases). V dropped 1 base and J dropped 5 bases, with 17 bases sitting between them. CDR3 size: 16 residues. The germline V gene encodes CDR1 MNHNS and CDR2 SASEGT. Here the CDR3 reads CASSEGVLGGMYGYTF. DNA of the CDR3: TGTGCCAGCAGTGAAGGTGTCTTGGGGGGTATGTATGGCTACACCTTC.

V usage is TRBV5-1 and J usage is TRBJ2-1, with TRBD1 matching 9 bases. The CDR3 runs 16 residues. Germline V lookup: CDR1 SGHRS, CDR2 YFSETQ. Trimming at V came to 0 bases and at J to 9 bases, leaving 10 bases not matched to a gene. CDR3 coding DNA: TGCGCCAGCAGCTTGGGGGACGGGACAGGGATCGGTGAGCAGTTCTTC. This gives the protein CASSLGDGTGIGEQFF.

The V and J genes are TRBV7-2 and TRBJ2-1; TRBD2 agrees at 8 bases. The germline CDR1 and CDR2 sequences are SGHTA and FQGNSA. V dropped 3 bases and J dropped 4; count of bases not matched to a gene: 5. This CDR3 region has 15 residues. The CDR3 sequence: CASSFDGGVYNEQFF. CDR3 nucleotide sequence: TGTGCCAGCAGCTTCGACGGGGGGGTGTACAATGAGCAGTTCTTC.